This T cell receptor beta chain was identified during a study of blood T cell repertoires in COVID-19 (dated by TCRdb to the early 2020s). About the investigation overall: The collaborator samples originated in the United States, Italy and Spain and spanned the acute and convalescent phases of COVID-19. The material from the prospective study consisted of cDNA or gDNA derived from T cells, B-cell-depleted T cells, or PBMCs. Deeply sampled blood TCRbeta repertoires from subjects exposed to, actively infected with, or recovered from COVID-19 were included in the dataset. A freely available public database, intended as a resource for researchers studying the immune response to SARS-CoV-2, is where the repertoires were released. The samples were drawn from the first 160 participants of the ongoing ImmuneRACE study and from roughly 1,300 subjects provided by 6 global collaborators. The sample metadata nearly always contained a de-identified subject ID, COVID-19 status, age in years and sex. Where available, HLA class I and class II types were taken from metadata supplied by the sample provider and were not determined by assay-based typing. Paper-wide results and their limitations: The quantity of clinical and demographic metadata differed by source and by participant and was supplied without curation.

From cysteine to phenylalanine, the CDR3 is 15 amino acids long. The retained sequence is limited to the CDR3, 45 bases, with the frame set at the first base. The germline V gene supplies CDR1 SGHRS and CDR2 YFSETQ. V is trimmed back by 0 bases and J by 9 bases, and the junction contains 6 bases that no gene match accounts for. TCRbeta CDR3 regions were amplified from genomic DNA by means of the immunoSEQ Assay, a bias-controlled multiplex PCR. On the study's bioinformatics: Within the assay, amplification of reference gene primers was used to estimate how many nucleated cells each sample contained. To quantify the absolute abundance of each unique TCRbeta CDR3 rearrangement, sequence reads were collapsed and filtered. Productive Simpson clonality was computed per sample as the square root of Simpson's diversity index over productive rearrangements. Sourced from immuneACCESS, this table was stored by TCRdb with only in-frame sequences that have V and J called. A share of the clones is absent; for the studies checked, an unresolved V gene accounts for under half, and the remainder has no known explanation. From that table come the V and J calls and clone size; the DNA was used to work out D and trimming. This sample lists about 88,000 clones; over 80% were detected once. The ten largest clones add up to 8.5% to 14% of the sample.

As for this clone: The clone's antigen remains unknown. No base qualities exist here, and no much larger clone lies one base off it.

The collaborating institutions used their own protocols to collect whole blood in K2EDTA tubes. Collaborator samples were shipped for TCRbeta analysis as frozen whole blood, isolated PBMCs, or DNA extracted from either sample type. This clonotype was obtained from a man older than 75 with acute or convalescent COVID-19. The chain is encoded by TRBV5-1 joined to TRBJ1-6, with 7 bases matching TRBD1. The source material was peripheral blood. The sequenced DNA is TGCGCCAGCAGCTTGGCAGGGACAGACACTTCACCCCTCCACTTT. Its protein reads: CASSLAGTDTSPLHF.